The 28 T cell receptor beta chains in this list originate from one sample, sequenced in a study of CD8+ T cells in alopecia areata. Extraction of RNA preceded its reverse transcription into cDNA, which served as the sequencing template. Only in-frame clones appear in the TCRdb table, and some are missing; sequencing was by immunoSEQ multiplex PCR. Of about 110,000 clones detected, approximately 59% appear once; the ten largest clones hold 20% to 25%. The material sequenced was CD8+ T cells sorted from blood. These receptors all come from a human donor in good health.

The chain employs TRBV28 and TRBJ2-4; 12 bases map to TRBD2. With 6 bases clipped from V and 6 bases from J, the junction kept 9 bases outside the gene matches. CDR3 length: 16 residues. CDR1 MDHEN and CDR2 SYDVKM come from the germline V gene. In nucleotides, the CDR3 is TGTGCCAGCAGCCTACTAGCGGGGGGCTCGGTAAACATTCAGTACTTC. Its protein product is CASSLLAGGSVNIQYF.

This chain connects TRBV5-1 to TRBJ1-4; D gene ambiguous. This CDR3 has 17 amino acids. Trimming took 4 bases from V and 6 from J, leaving 22 bases between them. Germline V gene data show CDR1 as SGHRS and CDR2 as YFSETQ. The CDR3 reads CASSRPEYVLEDEKLFF. CDR3 nucleotides: TGCGCCAGCAGCCGCCCCGAGTACGTTCTGGAGGATGAAAAACTGTTTTTT.

For the CDR3, the DNA is TGTGCCACCAGCAGAGAAGGGGGAGCGACGGAGACCCAGTACTTC. This translates into CATSREGGATETQYF. The chain employs TRBV15 and TRBJ2-5, with D maybe TRBD1 (6 bases). The CDR3 runs to 15 residues. Trimming shortened V by 0 bases and J by 5 bases, and 13 bases separated the two germline ends. Germline V gene sequence: CDR1 LNHNV, CDR2 YYDKDF (reference sequence).

The chain joins TRBV7-9 to TRBJ1-1; possible D gene TRBD1, 6 bases. CDR3 size: 15 residues. Trimming took off 5 bases at V and 7 bases at J, with 20 bases between the two ends. CDR1 SEHNR and CDR2 FQNEAQ come from the germline V gene (reference sequence). CDR3 coding DNA: TGTGCCAGCAGCGTACACATAGGGGGACGGGTTGAAGCTTTCTTT. This sequence encodes CASSVHIGGRVEAFF.

This clone has a handful of counts. CDR3 DNA: TGCGCCAGCAGCCAAGAAAGGGTAGGGGAGACCCAGTACTTC. Translating it yields CASSQERVGETQYF. This chain connects TRBV4-3 to TRBJ2-5; no clear D. The CDR3 loop spans 14 amino acids. Trimming pared 0 bases from V and 5 bases from J, leaving 10 bases between. Germline V lookup: CDR1 LGHNA, CDR2 YSLEER.

The chain joins TRBV25-1 to TRBJ2-3; D is undetermined. V was cut by 4 bases and J by 1 base, with 12 bases left in between. Germline V lookup: CDR1 MGHDK, CDR2 SYGVNS. The CDR3 runs 15 residues. This CDR3 is CASSVPFQGTDTQYF. The CDR3 nucleotides read TGTGCCAGCAGTGTCCCATTCCAGGGCACAGATACGCAGTATTTT.

The chain links TRBV2 to TRBJ2-1; D is uncertain. The CDR3 runs to 13 residues. Trimming cost V 7 bases and J 2 bases, with 9 bases left between them. Germline values: CDR1 SNHLY, CDR2 FYNNEI. CDR3 sequence reads: CASTQVAYNEQFF. The CDR3 bases are TGTGCCAGCACTCAGGTTGCCTACAATGAGCAGTTCTTC.

The chain couples TRBV5-4 to TRBJ2-1, with 14 bases identical to TRBD2. The CDR3 length is 17 residues. Germline V gene lookup returns CDR1 SGHNT and CDR2 YYREEE (reference sequence). With V trimmed by 0 bases and J by 2 bases, 1 base remained unmatched. DNA of the CDR3: TGTGCCAGCAGCTTGGGACTAGCGGGGGGGCCCTACAATGAGCAGTTCTTC. This encodes CASSLGLAGGPYNEQFF.

This clone came up many times. The rearrangement uses TRBV6-4 and TRBJ2-6; D is tentatively TRBD1 or TRBD2 (6 bases each). Germline V gene sequence: CDR1 MRHNA, CDR2 SNTAGT. Between the trimmed V and J ends, which lost 3 bases and 1 base, there was a span of 10 bases. This CDR3 region has 16 residues. CDR3 in DNA: TGTGCCAGCAGTGATATAGGGGGGTCTGGGGCCAACGTCCTGACTTTC. This encodes CASSDIGGSGANVLTF.

This rearrangement joins TRBV9 to TRBJ2-7; no definite D call. V shed 3 bases and J shed 6 bases, with 10 bases lying between them. The CDR3 covers 12 residues. Germline V gene data show CDR1 as SGDLS and CDR2 as YYNGEE. CDR3 in amino acids: CASSDPGSEQYF. DNA of the CDR3: TGTGCCAGCAGCGACCCGGGTAGCGAGCAGTACTTC.

The rearrangement links TRBV5-6 to TRBJ2-2; D gene unclear. The CDR3 has 16 residues. Between the trimmed V and J ends, which lost 6 bases and 0 bases, there was a span of 15 bases. Germline loops: CDR1 SGHDT, CDR2 YYEEEE. The CDR3 sequence is CASTGEDPPNTGELFF. The CDR3 DNA reads as TGTGCCAGCACCGGAGAAGACCCCCCGAACACCGGGGAGCTGTTTTTT.

The J gene is TRBJ1-3, the V gene TRBV7-2, with TRBD1 matching over 7 bases. J was trimmed by 7 bases and V by 4 bases; bases with no gene match: 4. CDR3 length equals 13 residues. Germline V gene sequence: CDR1 SGHTA, CDR2 FQGNSA. The DNA for the CDR3 is TGTGCCAGCAGCTCGACAGGGAGGAACACCATATATTTT. Its protein product is CASSSTGRNTIYF.

The chain recombines TRBV4-1 with TRBJ2-7; 7 bases match TRBD1. V shed 2 bases, J shed 5 bases, and the junction held 9 bases outside the gene matches. Per germline, CDR1 MGHRA and CDR2 YSYEKL. The CDR3 extends over 15 amino acids. The CDR3, as DNA: TGCGCCAGCAGCCAAAAACAGGGGATCGGGGACGAGCAGTACTTC. Translated, it gives CASSQKQGIGDEQYF.

This chain joins TRBV13 and TRBJ2-7, with 9 bases that match TRBD1. This CDR3 contains 13 residues. Germline values: CDR1 PRHDT, CDR2 FYEKMQ (reference sequence). After removal of 5 bases from V and 3 bases from J, the junction contained 2 bases not matched to a gene. The CDR3 nucleotides read TGTGCCAGCAGCCCGACAGGGGGCTACGAGCAGTACTTC. It specifies CASSPTGGYEQYF. The whole variable domain, remainder taken from reference TRBV13 and TRBJ2-7, is AAGVIQSPRHLIKEKRETATLKCYPIPRHDTVYWYQQGPGQDPQFLISFYEKMQSDKGSIPDRFSAQQFSDYHSELNMSSLELGDSALYFCASSPTGGYEQYFGPGTRLTVT.

J is TRBJ1-6 and V is TRBV18; D is possibly TRBD1 (6 bases). The V and J ends lost 3 bases and 9 bases respectively, with 27 bases between them. Germline loops: CDR1 KGHSH, CDR2 LQKENI. This CDR3 is 19 amino acids long. The CDR3: CASSPSRGRGLVLFSPLHF. CDR3 in DNA: TGTGCCAGCTCACCCAGTCGGGGGCGCGGGTTGGTCCTGTTTTCACCCCTCCACTTT.

This clone occurred a few times. The rearrangement links TRBV29-1 to TRBJ1-1, with D possibly matching TRBD1 (5 bases). Germline CDR1 reads SQVTM; CDR2 reads ANQGSEA. This CDR3 has 12 amino acids. V was clipped by 0 bases and J by 4 bases, with 6 bases between them. This CDR3 is CSVEEGPTEAFF. In DNA form, the CDR3 reads TGCAGCGTTGAAGAGGGGCCCACTGAAGCTTTCTTT. Based on the CDR3 plus reference TRBV29-1 and TRBJ1-1, the full variable domain is SAVISQKPSRDICQRGTSLTIQCQVDSQVTMMFWYRQQPGQSLTLIATANQGSEATYESGFVIDKFPISRPNLTFSTLTVSNMSPEDSSIYLCSVEEGPTEAFFGQGTRLTVV.

The table lists this clone with a few counts. The V and J genes are TRBV27 and TRBJ1-6; D gene unclear. This CDR3 spans 13 amino acids. Germline V CDR1 and CDR2: MNHEY, SMNVEV (reference sequence). V lost 2 bases and J 10 bases, leaving 9 bases between the germline ends. The CDR3: CASSLGPWSPLHF. The CDR3 DNA reads TGTGCCAGCAGTTTAGGACCCTGGTCACCCCTCCACTTT.

The V call is TRBV25-1, the J call TRBJ2-7; D ambiguous. The germline V gene has CDR1 MGHDK and CDR2 SYGVNS. The CDR3 consists of 14 residues. Trimming took off 0 bases at V and 3 bases at J, with 9 bases between the two ends. The CDR3 loop reads CASSEYEGIYEQYF. CDR3 nucleotides: TGTGCCAGCAGTGAATATGAAGGGATCTACGAGCAGTACTTC.

The chain has TRBV28 and TRBJ2-7; 8 nucleotides align to TRBD2. Germline CDR1 and CDR2: MDHEN and SYDVKM. With 6 bases clipped from V and 3 bases from J, the junction kept 10 bases outside the gene matches. This CDR3 comprises 15 residues. DNA for the CDR3: TGTGCCAGCAGCTTAGTGGATAGCGGGGACTACGAGCAGTACTTC. Amino acids: CASSLVDSGDYEQYF.

This chain joins TRBV5-6 and TRBJ1-4, with D maybe TRBD1 (5 bases). V was pared by 6 bases and J by 3 bases, with 18 bases between. There are 16 residues in the CDR3. Germline V gives CDR1 SGHDT, CDR2 YYEEEE. CDR3 DNA sequence: TGTGCCAGCAACTTCGTGAACCCGGGACCTAATGAAAAACTGTTTTTT. Amino acids: CASNFVNPGPNEKLFF.

The chain has TRBV11-2 and TRBJ2-5; D ambiguous. The CDR3 has 11 amino acids. V was shortened by 4 bases and J by 10 bases, with 10 bases between the two germline ends. CDR1 is SGHAT, CDR2 FQNNGV, per germline. The CDR3 protein is CASSYVGDQYF. CDR3 nucleotide sequence: TGTGCCAGCAGCTACGTCGGCGACCAGTACTTC.

This sequence joins TRBV15 and TRBJ2-5; D is unclear. Germline-derived CDR1 and CDR2 are LNHNV and YYDKDF (reference sequence). This CDR3 region has 16 residues. The V end lost 0 bases, the J end lost 0 bases, and 11 bases lay between the germline ends. Here the CDR3 reads CATSRDRTEYQETQYF. Here the CDR3 DNA reads TGTGCCACCAGCAGAGATAGGACCGAGTACCAAGAGACCCAGTACTTC.

This clone was counted a few times. J is TRBJ2-4 and V is TRBV7-2; TRBD2 is a possible D gene (5 bases). The ends were cut back, 1 base at V and 7 bases at J, with 5 bases in the middle. Germline-derived CDR1 and CDR2 are SGHTA and FQGNSA. The CDR3 runs to 12 residues. CDR3 coding DNA: TGTGCCAGCAGCTTAGGAGGGAACATTCAGTACTTC. Translating it yields CASSLGGNIQYF.

This clone was counted only a few times. V gene TRBV5-1 combines with J gene TRBJ1-4; D is undetermined. CDR1 is SGHRS and CDR2 is YFSETQ in the germline V gene. Trimming pared 0 bases from V and 0 bases from J, leaving 9 bases between. The CDR3 runs 16 residues. This CDR3 reads CASSLEIATTNEKLFF. As DNA, the CDR3 is TGCGCCAGCAGCTTGGAGATTGCAACAACTAATGAAAAACTGTTTTTT.

This chain links TRBV5-1 with TRBJ2-1; D remains ambiguous. The CDR3 is made up of 14 amino acids. Germline CDR1 is SGHRS and CDR2 is YFSETQ. Deletions cut 2 bases from V and 6 bases from J, with 12 bases between. The CDR3 DNA follows: TGCGCCAGCAGCTTTGGACCCCCAACCAATGAGCAGTTCTTC. It codes for CASSFGPPTNEQFF.

The CDR3 reads CASSEIQGGTGELFF. CDR3 in DNA: TGTGCCAGCAGTGAGATACAGGGCGGCACCGGGGAGCTGTTTTTT. The chain is built from TRBV6-4 and TRBJ2-2; D is possibly TRBD1 (6 bases). Germline V gives CDR1 MRHNA, CDR2 SNTAGT. The germline V and J ends were trimmed by 3 bases and 4 bases, with 12 bases remaining between them. There are 15 residues in the CDR3.

V and J are TRBV5-1 and TRBJ2-7; no clear D gene. CDR1 SGHRS and CDR2 YFSETQ come from the germline V gene. The CDR3 loop spans 12 amino acids. Trimming left V 3 bases short and J 6 bases short, with 10 bases between. CDR3 in DNA: TGCGCCAGCAGCTGGACGGGCGCCGAGCAGTACTTC. Protein sequence: CASSWTGAEQYF.

The gene calls are TRBV19 and TRBJ1-6; 8 nucleotides match TRBD1. This CDR3 spans 15 amino acids. Looked up from germline, CDR1 is LNHDA and CDR2 is SQIVND (reference sequence). V shed 3 bases and J 6 bases; nucleotides not matched to a gene: 4. As DNA, the CDR3 is TGTGCCAGTAGTATTCAGGGGGCAGTTAATTCACCCCTCCACTTT. Encoded protein: CASSIQGAVNSPLHF.